This T cell receptor beta chain was sequenced during a study of T-cell reconstitution after alpha-beta-depleted transplantation in children. The CDR3 sequence is 14 residues long. Trimming removed 3 bases from V and 3 bases from J, with 10 bases in between. Germline CDR1 is KGHDR and CDR2 is SFDVKD. This clonotype came up many times. Its antigen is not known. Unique molecular identifiers were incorporated during preparation of the TCRbeta library. TCRdb recomputed calls from the PCR reads with MiXCR, one row per CDR3 protein. The repertoire consists of 200,000 to 250,000 distinct CDR3 sequences, with around 9.9% occurring once and the leading ten covering 28%. Study-wide results and caveats: Several hundred expanded graft clones reportedly gave rise to the alpha-beta T cells present about two months after transplant. T-cell counts and diversity at one year post-transplant came mainly from newly produced T cells.

Here the sequenced sample was PBMCs, taken before TCRalphabeta/CD19-depleted stem cell transplant. The chain has TRBV24-1 and TRBJ1-2, with D perhaps TRBD1 (5 bases). The clonotype was recovered from a child under two years old with acute myeloid leukemia, due to receive a stem cell transplant. In nucleotides, the CDR3 is TGTGCCACCAGTGATCGAAGGGGAGACTATGGCTACACCTTC. It codes for CATSDRRGDYGYTF.